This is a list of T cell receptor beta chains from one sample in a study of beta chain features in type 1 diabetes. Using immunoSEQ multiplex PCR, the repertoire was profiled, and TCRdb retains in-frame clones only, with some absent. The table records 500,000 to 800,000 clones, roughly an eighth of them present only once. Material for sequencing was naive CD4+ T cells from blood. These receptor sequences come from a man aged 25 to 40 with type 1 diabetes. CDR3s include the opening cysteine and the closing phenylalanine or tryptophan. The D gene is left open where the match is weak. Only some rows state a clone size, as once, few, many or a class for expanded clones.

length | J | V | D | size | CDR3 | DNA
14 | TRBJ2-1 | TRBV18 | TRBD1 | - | CASSPPGQLNEQFF | TGTGCCAGCTCACCACCGGGACAGCTCAATGAGCAGTTCTTC
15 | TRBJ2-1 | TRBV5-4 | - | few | CASSLAGSLREQQFF | TGTGCCAGCAGCTTGGCGGGGTCACTACGAGAACAGCAGTTCTTC
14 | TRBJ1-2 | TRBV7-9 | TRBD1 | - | CASSSSGTAGGNTF | TGTGCCAGCAGCTCCTCCGGGACAGCGGGAGGAAACACCTTC
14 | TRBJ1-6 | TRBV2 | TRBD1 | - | CASTWTGPNSPLHF | TGTGCCAGCACTTGGACAGGGCCGAATTCACCCCTCCACTTT
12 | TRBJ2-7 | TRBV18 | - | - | CASSPARYEQYF | TGTGCCAGCTCACCGGCACGGTACGAGCAGTACTTC
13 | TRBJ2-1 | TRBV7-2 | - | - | CASSRRQDNEQFF | TGTGCCAGCAGCCGTAGACAGGACAATGAGCAGTTCTTC
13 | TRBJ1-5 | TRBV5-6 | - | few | CASSWATDQPQHF | TGTGCCAGCAGCTGGGCTACTGATCAGCCCCAGCATTTT
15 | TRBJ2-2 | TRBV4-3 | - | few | CASSQGGGSTGELFF | TGCGCCAGCAGCCAAGGGGGCGGTAGCACCGGGGAGCTGTTTTTT
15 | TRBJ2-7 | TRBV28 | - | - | CASSLRRLEGMRQYF | TGTGCCAGCAGTTTGAGGAGGCTTGAGGGGATGAGGCAGTACTTC
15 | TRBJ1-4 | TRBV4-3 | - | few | CASSQGLRSREKLFF | TGCGCCAGCAGCCAAGGGTTACGGAGTAGAGAAAAACTGTTTTTT
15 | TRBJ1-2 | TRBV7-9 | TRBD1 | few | CASSLAGQVLYGYTF | TGTGCCAGCAGCTTAGCGGGACAGGTCCTCTATGGCTACACCTTC
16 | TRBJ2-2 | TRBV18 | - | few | CASSPAPRRNTGELFF | TGTGCCAGCTCACCTGCCCCCCGAAGGAACACCGGGGAGCTGTTTTTT
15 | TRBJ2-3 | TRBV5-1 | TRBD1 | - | CASTSGDRSTDTQYF | TGCGCCAGCACCTCCGGGGACAGGAGCACAGATACGCAGTATTTT
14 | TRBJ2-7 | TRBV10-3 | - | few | CAIRTGTDSYEQYF | TGTGCCATCAGGACCGGGACGGACTCCTACGAGCAGTACTTC
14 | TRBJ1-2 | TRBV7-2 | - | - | CASSFAGTTYGYTF | TGTGCCAGCAGCTTCGCCGGGACAACTTATGGCTACACCTTC
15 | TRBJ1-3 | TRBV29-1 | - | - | CSVVHRAVSGNTIYF | TGCAGCGTTGTTCACAGGGCCGTCTCTGGAAACACCATATATTTT
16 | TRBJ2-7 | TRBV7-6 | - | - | CASSSWGRLGANTQYF | TGTGCCAGCAGCTCCTGGGGACGGCTGGGAGCGAATACCCAGTACTTC